This TCR beta chain emerged from a study of blood T cell repertoires in COVID-19. Whole-study context: Donors in the United States, Italy and Spain gave samples during acute or convalescent COVID-19. T cells, B-cell-depleted T cells, or PBMCs provided the cDNA or gDNA that served as material.

The length of the CDR3 is 17 residues. With 0 bases removed from V and 5 bases from J, the gap between germline ends came to 18 bases. CDR1 and CDR2 from the germline V gene are SGHDT and YYEEEE. In the study's own analysis: Estimated nucleated cell counts came from reference gene primer amplification. Produced via immunoSEQ multiplex PCR; TCRdb's table is partial and in-frame only. D and trimming were read from the DNA, whereas the V and J calls and clone size are those reported in that table. The data hold around 97,000 clones, with more than 70% observed a single time. The sequence was obtained from a human donor in a cohort sampled during active COVID-19. The genes are TRBV5-6 and TRBJ1-5; D is unresolved. Sequencing input: peripheral blood. This CDR3 is CASSLGRPGSFYQPQHF. CDR3 DNA sequence: TGTGCCAGCAGCTTGGGTCGCCCAGGATCTTTCTATCAGCCCCAGCATTTT.